This note documents a single T cell receptor beta chain sequence. Its antigen is unknown. 13 Jbeta primers and 60 Vbeta primers were used for the PCR. The method was immunoSEQ multiplex PCR; TCRdb's version includes in-frame clones alone and lacks a portion of them. Seen here are about 190,000 clones, around 75% observed once, and the top ten hold approximately 3.1%. This record comes from a study of cytomegalovirus exposure and HLA in healthy donors. Study-level results: Looking again later, the authors saw that most CMV-associated TCR beta chains seemed HLA-restricted. Later analysis demonstrated an association between a missense DCLRE1C variant and TCR beta V- and J-gene trimming.

The donors were healthy bone marrow donors. The CDR3 has 18 amino acids. CDR1 is SGHDN and CDR2 is FVKESK in the germline V gene. The junction had 14 bases not matched to a gene; V was cut back by 3 bases and J by 4 bases. The clonotype was recovered from a woman younger than 45 in good health and CMV-seropositive. The sample comprised PBMCs. V usage is TRBV14 and J usage is TRBJ2-5; the match to TRBD2 covers 10 bases. Here the CDR3 reads CASSQGRGLALRGETQYF. The DNA of the CDR3 is TGTGCCAGCAGCCAGGGGAGGGGACTAGCGCTACGGGGAGAGACCCAGTACTTC.